A selection of T cell receptor beta chains follows, all from one sample in a study of tumor-infiltrating lymphocytes in localized non-small cell lung cancer. Measured with immunoSEQ multiplex PCR; TCRdb has only the in-frame clones, and not every one. The data show thousands of clones, over 70% seen once. The sequencing input was uninvolved lung tissue not adjacent to the tumor. The receptors were sampled from a human donor with non-small cell lung cancer. CDR3s include the opening cysteine and the closing phenylalanine or tryptophan. D genes are given only for firm matches. Some rows have no size entry. The others give once, few or many, or a class for an expanded clone.

v_call	d_call	cdr3_length	clone_size	j_call	cdr3_nt	cdr3_aa
TRBV7-6	.	13	few	TRBJ2-1	TGTGCCAGCAGCACGGGACCCTACAATGAGCAGTTCTTC	CASSTGPYNEQFF
TRBV29-1	.	14	few	TRBJ2-7	TGCAGCGTTGAACCGGGACCCCGGGGCTACGAGCAGTACTTC	CSVEPGPRGYEQYF
TRBV27	.	13	.	TRBJ2-3	TGTGCCATTAAGCAGTCTAGCACAGATACGCAGTATTTT	CAIKQSSTDTQYF
TRBV6-5	.	14	.	TRBJ2-3	TGTGCCAGCAGGGTGACAGTTCTCACAGATACGCAGTATTTT	CASRVTVLTDTQYF
TRBV5-6	TRBD2	17	few	TRBJ2-7	TGTGCCAGCAGCAAACCGGGACTAGCGGGAGTCTCCTACGAGCAGTACTTC	CASSKPGLAGVSYEQYF
TRBV7-2	TRBD1	14	.	TRBJ1-4	TGTGCCAGCAGCCGGGACAGGAGTTATGAAAAACTGTTTTTT	CASSRDRSYEKLFF
TRBV7-2	.	11	.	TRBJ2-5	TGTGCCAGCAGCCCGCAAGAGACCCAGTACTTC	CASSPQETQYF
TRBV5-1	.	14	few	TRBJ2-1	TGCGCCAGCAGCCCGAGTGGGGGGGCCAATGAGCAGTTCTTC	CASSPSGGANEQFF
TRBV19	.	13	.	TRBJ1-5	TGTGCCAGTAGTATTCAGGAAAATCAGCCCCAGCATTTT	CASSIQENQPQHF
TRBV7-6	.	15	.	TRBJ2-4	TGTGCCAGCAGCTTAGTTGCGGGGGCCAAAAACATTCAGTACTTC	CASSLVAGAKNIQYF
TRBV5-6	.	15	few	TRBJ2-2	TGTGCCAGCAGCTTGGGGCAGGTGCGGACCGGGGAGCTGTTTTTT	CASSLGQVRTGELFF
TRBV19	.	14	.	TRBJ2-7	TGTGCCAGTACCAAAAAGTGGCGGGATGACGAGCAGTACTTC	CASTKKWRDDEQYF
TRBV7-7	TRBD2	16	few	TRBJ2-2	TGTGCTAGCACCCCAGGACTAGCGGGCGGCACCGGGGAGCTGTTTTTT	CASTPGLAGGTGELFF
TRBV6-4	.	13	.	TRBJ2-2	TGTGCCAGCAGTGAGCGGGACACCGGGGAGCTGTTTTTT	CASSERDTGELFF